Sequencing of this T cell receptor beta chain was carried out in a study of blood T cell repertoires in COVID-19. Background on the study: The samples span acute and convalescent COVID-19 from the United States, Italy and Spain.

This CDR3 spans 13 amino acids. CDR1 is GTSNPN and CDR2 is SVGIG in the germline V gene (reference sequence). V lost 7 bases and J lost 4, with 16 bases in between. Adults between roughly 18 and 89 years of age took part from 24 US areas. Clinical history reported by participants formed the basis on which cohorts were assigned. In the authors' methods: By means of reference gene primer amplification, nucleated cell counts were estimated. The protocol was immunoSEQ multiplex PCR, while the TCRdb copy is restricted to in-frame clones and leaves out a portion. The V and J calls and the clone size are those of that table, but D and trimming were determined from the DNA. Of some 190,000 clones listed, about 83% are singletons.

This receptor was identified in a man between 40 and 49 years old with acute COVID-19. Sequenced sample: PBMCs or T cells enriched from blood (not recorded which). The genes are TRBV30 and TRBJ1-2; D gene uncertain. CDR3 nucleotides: TGTGCCTCGACCGCCGGGTTCGGCTATGGCTACACCTTC. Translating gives CASTAGFGYGYTF.